These 14 T cell receptor beta chains were all obtained from the same sample, sequenced in a study of cytomegalovirus exposure and HLA in healthy donors. PCR employed 60 Vbeta and 13 Jbeta primers. Generated by immunoSEQ multiplex PCR, the TCRdb table keeps only in-frame clones and is missing some. The repertoire holds more than 95,000 clones, with 17% as singletons. Sequencing used PBMCs. All receptors derive from a female donor in good health and CMV-seropositive.

The V gene is TRBV10-2, the J gene TRBJ1-1, with D perhaps TRBD1 (6 bases). Germline V gene sequence: CDR1 WSHSY, CDR2 SAAADI. V lost 6 bases and J 3 bases, leaving 17 bases between the germline ends. This CDR3 comprises 15 residues. This CDR3 reads CASSLGGAPDTEAFF. As DNA, the CDR3 is TGCGCCAGCAGCCTAGGGGGGGCGCCTGACACTGAAGCTTTCTTT.

This chain joins TRBV6-5 and TRBJ1-1; TRBD1 might be the D (5 bases). Trimming left V 0 bases short and J 5 bases short, with 10 bases between. The CDR3 is made up of 14 amino acids. The germline gives CDR1 MNHEY, CDR2 SVGAGI. As DNA, the CDR3 is TGTGCCAGCAGTTACTCGGGGGGGGTAACTGAAGCTTTCTTT. It encodes CASSYSGGVTEAFF.

J is TRBJ2-3 and V is TRBV7-2; 9 bases align to TRBD1. Trimming took 5 bases from V and 1 from J; bases not matched to a gene: 13. In germline, CDR1 is SGHTA, CDR2 FQGNSA. CDR3 size: 18 residues. This CDR3 is CASSPIHRGHGGTDTQYF. The CDR3 DNA reads TGTGCCAGCAGCCCCATTCACAGGGGGCATGGGGGCACAGATACGCAGTATTTT.

This clone showed up just a few times. The rearrangement links TRBV27 to TRBJ2-2, with D unclear. Germline CDR1 MNHEY, CDR2 SMNVEV (reference sequence). The CDR3 spans 13 residues. V was pared by 0 bases and J by 5 bases, with 4 bases between. CDR3 amino acids: CASSLSLTGELFF. The CDR3 DNA sequence: TGTGCCAGCAGTTTATCATTAACCGGGGAGCTGTTTTTT.

The gene calls are TRBV5-1 and TRBJ2-1; no clear D gene. This CDR3 contains 16 residues. V gave up 0 bases and J gave up 3 bases, with 13 bases separating them. Germline CDR1 SGHRS, CDR2 YFSETQ. CDR3 in DNA: TGCGCCAGCAGCTTGGGCGACTCGGTAGGCTACAATGAGCAGTTCTTC. This translates into CASSLGDSVGYNEQFF.

This chain connects TRBV6-1 to TRBJ2-1, with 7 bases aligning to TRBD1. Germline V gives CDR1 MNHNS, CDR2 SASEGT. Trimming removed 1 base from V and 5 bases from J; junction bases left unmatched: 8. The CDR3 is 16 residues long. The CDR3 DNA reads TGTGCCAGCAGTGAAGGGCAGGGGGATCTTAACAATGAGCAGTTCTTC. It is translated as CASSEGQGDLNNEQFF.

V and J are TRBV29-1 and TRBJ2-7; tentative D call: TRBD2 (6 bases). With 2 bases removed from V and 2 bases from J, the gap between germline ends came to 16 bases. The CDR3 extends over 15 amino acids. Germline CDR1 SQVTM, CDR2 ANQGSEA. The CDR3 sequence is CSVELGGSVTYEQYF. Written as DNA, the CDR3 is TGCAGCGTTGAATTGGGGGGTAGCGTAACCTACGAGCAGTACTTC.

The J gene is TRBJ2-7, the V gene TRBV13; D might be TRBD1 (6 bases). Between the trimmed V and J ends, which lost 5 bases and 2 bases, there was a span of 19 bases. Germline loops: CDR1 PRHDT, CDR2 FYEKMQ (reference sequence). This CDR3 is 16 amino acids long. Here the CDR3 DNA reads TGTGCCAGCAGCGCGACCGGGACACGGAATCCCTACGAGCAGTACTTC. Translated, it gives CASSATGTRNPYEQYF.

The chain links TRBV2 to TRBJ2-7; 11 bases align to TRBD2. Germline lookup yields CDR1 SNHLY and CDR2 FYNNEI. With V trimmed by 7 bases and J by 0 bases, 8 bases remained unmatched. The CDR3 extends over 16 amino acids. CDR3 DNA sequence: TGTGCCAGCACATTAGGGACTAGCGGAGGCTCCTACGAGCAGTACTTC. It yields the protein CASTLGTSGGSYEQYF.

This clone was counted between two and nine times. This chain connects TRBV28 to TRBJ2-5; 7 bases align to TRBD2. CDR3 length: 14 residues. Germline CDR1 is MDHEN and CDR2 is SYDVKM. The ends lost 7 bases at V and 3 bases at J; junction bases unmatched: 8. The CDR3 region has the DNA TGTGCCAGCACCCTTTGGGGGGGGGAAGAGACCCAGTACTTC. It yields the protein CASTLWGGEETQYF.

V gene TRBV5-1 combines with J gene TRBJ1-2; D call uncertain. This CDR3 has 14 residues. V was pared by 7 bases and J by 0 bases, with 13 bases between. Looked up from germline, CDR1 is SGHRS and CDR2 is YFSETQ. As DNA, the CDR3 is TGCGCCAGCGCCCTCGAGTCCCCTAACTATGGCTACACCTTC. Encoded protein: CASALESPNYGYTF.

This clone was seen more than once but under ten times. This chain joins TRBV2 and TRBJ2-3; no clear D. Germline CDR1 reads SNHLY; CDR2 reads FYNNEI. The CDR3 extends over 13 amino acids. Deletions cut 2 bases from V and 3 bases from J, with 6 bases between. The CDR3 spells CASSEQWTDTQYF. CDR3 nucleotides: TGTGCCAGCAGTGAACAGTGGACAGATACGCAGTATTTT.

The V call is TRBV5-1, the J call TRBJ2-3, with TRBD2 matching 8 bases. V shed 0 bases, J shed 1 base, and the junction held 7 bases outside the gene matches. This CDR3 has 17 amino acids. The V gene's germline CDR1 is SGHRS and CDR2 YFSETQ. The CDR3 reads CASSLEIGGGRTDTQYF. The CDR3 DNA is TGCGCCAGCAGCTTGGAGATCGGGGGGGGTCGCACAGATACGCAGTATTTT.

The chain joins TRBV6-1 to TRBJ2-1; 13 bases agree with TRBD2. Germline lookup yields CDR1 MNHNS and CDR2 SASEGT. V dropped 4 bases and J dropped 6; count of bases not matched to a gene: 9. The CDR3 covers 17 residues. CDR3 DNA sequence: TGTGCCAGCAGTGGGGGACTAGCGGGGAAGGGCGGCAATGAGCAGTTCTTC. Translation: CASSGGLAGKGGNEQFF.